This T cell receptor beta chain derives from a study of CD8+ T cells in alopecia areata. Study as a whole: It was oral tofacitinib, at 5 to 10 mg twice daily, that treated patients received.

From germline, CDR1 is LNHNV and CDR2 YYDKDF (reference sequence). There are 18 residues in the CDR3. J lost 0 bases, V lost 3 bases, and 12 bases had no gene match. Details on this clone: Its antigen is undetermined.

As the sequencing template, cDNA was produced by extracting RNA and reverse transcribing it. The repertoire was sequenced with immunoSEQ multiplex PCR; TCRdb's copy has only in-frame clones and lacks some. The table records roughly 230,000 clones, about 40% of them present only once. Treatment given: oral pan-JAK inhibitor, 5-10 mg twice daily. Peripheral blood samples and lesional scalp punch biopsies were obtained from alopecia areata patients. Study-wide findings and caveats: Numerous clones, expanded in lesions, remained in scalp and blood during tofacitinib.

The TCR was taken from a human donor with alopecia areata. This specimen was CD4+ T cells sorted from blood, taken between weeks 36 and 40, from a patient treated with tofacitinib. V gene TRBV15 combines with J gene TRBJ2-7; 9 bases are shared with TRBD1. The CDR3 spells CATSRRQGESLSSYEQYF. The CDR3 nucleotides read TGTGCCACCAGCAGGAGACAGGGGGAGAGTTTGAGCTCCTACGAGCAGTACTTC.